This TCR beta chain originates from a study of cytomegalovirus exposure and HLA in healthy donors. Regarding the study as a whole: In a later analysis, compared with equally common non-associated chains, HLA-associated beta chains were more expanded. Accurate HLA-A and HLA-B prediction from TCR beta sequences was reported for most subjects. The study put 150 or so TCR beta chains on its list as cytomegalovirus-associated.

Remarks on this clone: The antigen remains unidentified.

This CDR3 is built from 16 residues. The trim removed 3 bases at V and 7 bases at J, leaving 7 bases unmatched. Looked up from germline, CDR1 is SNHLY and CDR2 is FYNNEI. PCR primers comprised 60 Vbeta and 13 Jbeta primers. The table came from immunoSEQ multiplex PCR; TCRdb's copy has only in-frame clones and leaves some out. Of 160,000 or so clones detected, 80% to 90% appear once; the ten largest clones hold 6.5% to 7.5%. This clonotype originated in a woman in her thirties in good health and CMV-seropositive. The source material was PBMCs. The chain employs TRBV2 and TRBJ1-6; 9 bases match TRBD1. The CDR3 is CASSESRDRVNSPLHF. The CDR3 coding sequence is TGTGCCAGCAGTGAGTCCAGGGACAGGGTAAATTCACCCCTCCACTTT.